The 12 T cell receptor beta chains below were found in one sample sequenced in a study of T cell repertoires in cytomegalovirus infection. MiXCR, run by TCRdb on the reads, gives a single entry per CDR3 protein. This table holds 210,000 or so distinct CDR3 sequences, 6.5% found once. The sample consisted of PBMCs. Source of these receptors: a human donor in good health (CMV status not recorded). Some clones in this sample may be carry-over from other donors' samples.

This clonotype was detected ten times or more. V usage is TRBV29-1 and J usage is TRBJ2-3; 8 nucleotides match TRBD2. The germline V gene encodes CDR1 SQVTM and CDR2 ANQGSEA. The length of the CDR3 is 14 residues. The J segment lost 1 base and the V segment lost 4 bases, leaving 4 bases of the junction unmatched. CDR3 nucleotide sequence: TGCAGCGTTGTCGGAGCGGGGGGCACAGATACGCAGTATTTT. It yields the protein CSVVGAGGTDTQYF.

This clonotype was counted many times. Germline and junction disagree at one end, which may indicate a read error. The chain carries TRBV2 and TRBJ1-1; D is perhaps TRBD1 (5 bases). This CDR3 is built from 12 residues. Germline V lookup: CDR1 SNHLY, CDR2 FYNNEI. CDR3 bases: TGTGCCAGCGGTGACAGTAACCCTGAAGCTTTCTTT. Translating it yields CASGDSNPEAFF.

V is TRBV4-1 and J is TRBJ2-1; 7 positions match TRBD1. After removal of 3 bases from V and 6 bases from J, the junction contained 8 bases not matched to a gene. Germline V CDR1 and CDR2: MGHRA, YSYEKL. There are 15 residues in the CDR3. The CDR3 nucleotides read TGCGCCAGCAGCCAGGGGGACCGGGACAGCAATGAGCAGTTCTTC. This encodes CASSQGDRDSNEQFF.

The chain uses TRBV29-1 and TRBJ1-4, with D uncertain. There are 13 residues in the CDR3. Germline CDR1 reads SQVTM; CDR2 reads ANQGSEA. The V gene lost 2 bases and the J gene lost 5 bases, with 9 bases spanning the gap. The CDR3 DNA reads as TGCAGCGTTGAATCGGCGGGGAATGAAAAACTGTTTTTT. Translation gives CSVESAGNEKLFF.

There are many counts of this clonotype. J is TRBJ2-3 and V is TRBV29-1; 10 nucleotides align to TRBD2. The CDR3 covers 14 residues. In germline, CDR1 is SQVTM, CDR2 ANQGSEA. V was clipped by 0 bases and J by 7 bases; unmatched bases: 4. The CDR3 nucleotides are TGCAGCGTTGAAGATAGCGGGGGGAGATATACGCAGTATTTT. This codes for CSVEDSGGRYTQYF.

This clonotype was seen ten or more times. V is TRBV12-3 or TRBV12-4 and J is TRBJ1-1; perhaps TRBD1 as D (5 bases). The CDR3 has 14 amino acids. V was shortened by 1 base and J by 1 base, with 7 bases between the two germline ends. The CDR3 DNA reads TGTGCCAGCAGTTTAGGGGGGAGGAACACTGAAGCTTTCTTT. It yields the protein CASSLGGRNTEAFF.

This clonotype was seen at least ten times. The chain carries TRBV20-1 and TRBJ1-1; 11 bases are shared with TRBD1. Germline V gene data show CDR1 as DFQATT and CDR2 as SNEGSKA (reference sequence). This CDR3 is 15 amino acids long. J lost 7 bases, V lost 6 bases, and 13 bases had no gene match. DNA for the CDR3: TGCAGTGCGAGAAAACCAGGACAGGGGGCGGATGAAGCTTTCTTT. It codes for CSARKPGQGADEAFF.

This chain uses TRBV30 with TRBJ2-6, with D perhaps TRBD1 (6 bases). CDR3 length: 14 amino acids. The V end lost 3 bases, the J end lost 13 bases, and 19 bases lay between the germline ends. Germline V gene sequence: CDR1 GTSNPN, CDR2 SVGIG (reference sequence). The CDR3 reads CAWSGRDTRPVLTF. The CDR3 DNA reads as TGTGCCTGGAGCGGTCGGGACACACGGCCGGTCCTGACTTTC.

Ten or more counts support this clonotype. V gene TRBV7-2 combines with J gene TRBJ2-2, with TRBD1 identical over 10 bases. Trimming removed 5 bases from V and 5 bases from J; junction bases left unmatched: 8. This CDR3 contains 16 residues. The germline gives CDR1 SGHTA, CDR2 FQGNSA. CDR3: CASSPRGQGVTGELFF. The CDR3 DNA sequence: TGTGCCAGCAGCCCACGCGGACAGGGGGTGACCGGGGAGCTGTTTTTT.

This clonotype was counted ten times or more. The V gene is TRBV6-1, the J gene TRBJ1-1; a weak D match, TRBD1 (5 bases). Germline values: CDR1 MNHNS, CDR2 SASEGT. The CDR3 loop spans 14 amino acids. The V end lost 8 bases, the J end lost 0 bases, and 13 bases lay between the germline ends. Here the CDR3 DNA reads TGTGCCAGCCTAGACGGGACCTTGAACACTGAAGCTTTCTTT. This gives the protein CASLDGTLNTEAFF.

This clonotype was seen only a few times. The chain couples TRBV28 to TRBJ1-6, with D maybe TRBD1 (6 bases). Germline loops: CDR1 MDHEN, CDR2 SYDVKM. V was trimmed by 3 bases and J by 5 bases, leaving 11 bases between them. The CDR3 extends over 15 amino acids. CDR3 nucleotides: TGTGCCAGCAGTTTCCTAGGACAGAATAATTCACCCCTCCACTTT. This codes for CASSFLGQNNSPLHF.

This clonotype was counted at least ten times. The rearrangement links TRBV7-6 to TRBJ2-7, with 8 positions matching TRBD1. V was clipped by 5 bases and J by 1 base; unmatched bases: 7. CDR3 length: 15 amino acids. The V gene's germline CDR1 is SGHVS and CDR2 FNYEAQ. CDR3 sequence reads: CASSLGTGPSYEQYF. The CDR3 bases are TGTGCCAGCAGCCTAGGGACAGGTCCTTCCTACGAGCAGTACTTC.